The 32 T cell receptor beta chains below come from one sample, sequenced in a study of radiation and T cells in renal cell carcinoma. Noted time point: blood 4 weeks post-SBRT, at nephrectomy. Treatment here: 15 Gy SBRT to primary tumor, nephrectomy 4 weeks later. This table comes from immunoSEQ multiplex PCR, and its TCRdb copy is limited to in-frame clones, with some not included. The data hold about 100,000 clones, with approximately 82% observed a single time. This specimen was blood, taken from a patient whose treatment included radiotherapy and nephrectomy. These receptor sequences come from a man between 60 and 70 years old with renal cell carcinoma.

The rearrangement links TRBV4-1 to TRBJ2-7, with 9 bases identical to TRBD2. CDR3 size: 15 residues. The V segment lost 0 bases and the J segment 6 bases; nucleotides outside the gene matches: 6. Germline V gene data show CDR1 as MGHRA and CDR2 as YSYEKL. CDR3 nucleotide sequence: TGCGCCAGCAGCCAAGACAAGCGGGAGGAAAGCGAGCAGTACTTC. Translated, it gives CASSQDKREESEQYF.

The rearrangement joins TRBV28 to TRBJ1-4; TRBD1 is a possible D gene (5 bases). The length of the CDR3 is 14 residues. Germline CDR1 is MDHEN and CDR2 is SYDVKM. V was cut by 5 bases and J by 8 bases, with 15 bases left in between. DNA for the CDR3: TGTGCCAGCAGTGCTCCGGGGGATACGGAAAAACTGTTTTTT. It specifies CASSAPGDTEKLFF. The whole variable domain, remainder taken from reference TRBV28 and TRBJ1-4, is DVKVTQSSRYLVKRTGEKVFLECVQDMDHENMFWYRQDPGLGLRLIYFSYDVKMKEKGDIPEGYSVSREKKERFSLILESASTNQTSMYLCASSAPGDTEKLFFGSGTQLSVL.

This rearrangement joins TRBV9 to TRBJ1-1; D gene unclear. This CDR3 is built from 14 residues. The V gene's germline CDR1 is SGDLS and CDR2 YYNGEE. V lost 0 bases and J lost 2, with 8 bases in between. CDR3 DNA sequence: TGTGCCAGCAGCGTAGGGCCGACCAACACTGAAGCTTTCTTT. It encodes CASSVGPTNTEAFF.

V and J are TRBV30 and TRBJ1-2; D gene unclear. From germline, CDR1 is GTSNPN and CDR2 SVGIG (reference sequence). There are 11 residues in the CDR3. Deletions cut 2 bases from V and 5 bases from J, with 6 bases between. The CDR3 DNA sequence: TGTGCCTGGAGTTACGGGTATGGCTACACCTTC. Translating gives CAWSYGYGYTF.

The CDR3 region has the DNA TGTGCCAGCACCTCGATCACAGATACGCAGTATTTT. This codes for CASTSITDTQYF. This chain joins TRBV5-4 and TRBJ2-3, with D uncertain. The CDR3 length is 12 residues. Germline V gives CDR1 SGHNT, CDR2 YYREEE (reference sequence). Trimming cost V 6 bases and J 2 bases, with 7 bases left between them.

This clone was observed once. V and J are TRBV7-2 and TRBJ2-3, with 9 positions matching TRBD2. CDR3 length: 15 residues. Germline values: CDR1 SGHTA, CDR2 FQGNSA. V was pared by 1 base and J by 3 bases, with 2 bases of the junction left unmatched. CDR3 in amino acids: CASSLGGRGTDTQYF. CDR3 in DNA: TGTGCCAGCAGCTTAGGCGGGAGGGGGACAGATACGCAGTATTTT.

The rearrangement links TRBV7-9 to TRBJ2-1, with D maybe TRBD2 (6 bases). V was pared by 6 bases and J by 7 bases, with 22 bases between. Looked up from germline, CDR1 is SEHNR and CDR2 is FQNEAQ (reference sequence). The CDR3 has 16 residues. This CDR3 is CASSPFMGGVNNEQFF. CDR3 nucleotide sequence: TGTGCCAGCAGTCCTTTTATGGGGGGTGTGAATAATGAGCAGTTCTTC.

The chain joins TRBV7-6 to TRBJ2-7; D gene ambiguous. Trimming took off 2 bases at V and 2 bases at J, with 7 bases between the two ends. Germline V gene data show CDR1 as SGHVS and CDR2 as FNYEAQ. CDR3 length: 13 amino acids. CDR3 DNA sequence: TGTGCCAGCAGCTTATTCTCCCCCTACGAGCAGTACTTC. This gives the protein CASSLFSPYEQYF. The full variable domain, completed using reference TRBV7-6 and TRBJ2-7, is GAGVSQSPRYKVTKRGQDVALRCDPISGHVSLYWYRQALGQGPEFLTYFNYEAQQDKSGLPNDRFSAERPEGSISTLTIQRTEQRDSAMYRCASSLFSPYEQYFGPGTRLTVT.

This chain connects TRBV4-3 to TRBJ2-1, with 9 bases fitting TRBD2. Looked up from germline, CDR1 is LGHNA and CDR2 is YSLEER. The J segment lost 4 bases and the V segment lost 1 base, leaving 2 bases of the junction unmatched. The CDR3 sequence is 15 residues long. Here the CDR3 reads CASSQGTSGYNEQFF. CDR3 nucleotide sequence: TGCGCCAGCAGCCAAGGAACTAGCGGGTACAATGAGCAGTTCTTC.

The chain joins TRBV11-3 to TRBJ2-2; 12 nucleotides align to TRBD2. Germline V gene data show CDR1 as SGHNT and CDR2 as YENEEA. The V segment lost 5 bases and the J segment 6 bases; nucleotides outside the gene matches: 4. This CDR3 contains 15 residues. The DNA of the CDR3 is TGTGCCAGCAGCCCGCTAGCGGGAGGGTCCGGGGAGCTGTTTTTT. Translation gives CASSPLAGGSGELFF. The full variable domain, rest sourced from reference TRBV11-3 and TRBJ2-2, is EAGVVQSPRYKIIEKKQPVAFWCNPISGHNTLYWYLQNLGQGPELLIRYENEEAVDDSQLPKDRFSAERLKGVDSTLKIQPAELGDSAVYLCASSPLAGGSGELFFGEGSRLTVL.

The CDR3 loop is CASSFGGAGGYTF. For the CDR3, the DNA is TGCGCCAGCAGCTTCGGGGGGGCAGGTGGCTACACCTTC. The chain is built from TRBV5-1 and TRBJ1-2, with D possibly being TRBD1 (6 bases). Trimming removed 2 bases at V and 7 bases at J, with 12 bases between. The CDR3 is made up of 13 amino acids. From germline, CDR1 is SGHRS and CDR2 YFSETQ. Variable domain in full (rest from reference TRBV5-1 and TRBJ1-2): KAGVTQTPRYLIKTRGQQVTLSCSPISGHRSVSWYQQTPGQGLQFLFEYFSETQRNKGNFPGRFSGRQFSNSRSEMNVSTLELGDSALYLCASSFGGAGGYTFGSGTRLTVV.

The rearrangement links TRBV7-9 to TRBJ2-5, with 7 bases matching TRBD1. The CDR3 loop spans 16 amino acids. The germline V gene has CDR1 SEHNR and CDR2 FQNEAQ (reference sequence). Trimming removed 1 base from V and 1 base from J; junction bases left unmatched: 6. The CDR3 region is CASSLGETGLQETQYF. As DNA, the CDR3 is TGTGCCAGCAGCTTAGGGGAGACAGGGCTCCAAGAGACCCAGTACTTC.

The chain links TRBV2 to TRBJ1-1; unclear D gene. From germline, CDR1 is SNHLY and CDR2 FYNNEI. Trimming shortened V by 5 bases and J by 1 base, and 8 bases separated the two germline ends. CDR3 length equals 13 residues. DNA of the CDR3: TGTGCCAGCAGTCGAACTTCGAACACTGAAGCTTTCTTT. This gives the protein CASSRTSNTEAFF.

This chain connects TRBV28 to TRBJ2-1; 15 bases are a match to TRBD2. The junction had 2 bases not matched to a gene; V was cut back by 6 bases and J by 2 bases. The germline gives CDR1 MDHEN, CDR2 SYDVKM. CDR3 length equals 16 residues. CDR3 bases: TGTGCCAGCAGGGGGACTAGCGGGGGGACCTACAATGAGCAGTTCTTC. This encodes CASRGTSGGTYNEQFF.

V is TRBV19 and J is TRBJ2-1; D is uncertain. Germline CDR1 and CDR2: LNHDA and SQIVND (reference sequence). Between the trimmed V and J ends, which lost 3 bases and 2 bases, there was a span of 5 bases. The CDR3 has 13 amino acids. Here the CDR3 reads CASSIDTYNEQFF. The CDR3 region has the DNA TGTGCCAGTAGTATCGACACCTACAATGAGCAGTTCTTC.

This clone was found once. This sequence joins TRBV18 and TRBJ2-7; D remains ambiguous. The V gene's germline CDR1 is KGHSH and CDR2 LQKENI. The V end lost 1 base, the J end lost 5 bases, and 9 bases lay between the germline ends. CDR3 length: 13 amino acids. In nucleotides, the CDR3 is TGTGCCAGCTCACCACAGGGTTTCCACGAGCAGTACTTC. This gives the protein CASSPQGFHEQYF.

The rearrangement joins TRBV7-8 to TRBJ1-4; TRBD1 might be the D (5 bases). Per germline, CDR1 SGHVS and CDR2 FQNEAQ. The length of the CDR3 is 15 residues. Trimming cost V 2 bases and J 6 bases, with 13 bases left between them. The CDR3 protein is CASSLTQGTDEKLFF. The CDR3 DNA is TGTGCCAGCAGCTTAACCCAGGGCACGGATGAAAAACTGTTTTTT.

The rearrangement uses TRBV10-1 and TRBJ2-6; either TRBD1 or TRBD2 may fit D (6 bases each). The germline gives CDR1 WNHNN, CDR2 SYGVQD (reference sequence). Trimming took off 6 bases at V and 4 bases at J, with 16 bases between the two ends. The CDR3 has 16 amino acids. CDR3 in DNA: TGCGCCAGCAGCCCGGAGGGGGGCGCAGGGGCCAACGTCCTGACTTTC. Its translation: CASSPEGGAGANVLTF.

The chain's CDR3 is CASSLGARGFTDTQYF. Here the CDR3 DNA reads TGCGCCAGCAGCTTGGGGGCGCGGGGGTTCACAGATACGCAGTATTTT. This chain uses TRBV5-1 with TRBJ2-3, with 7 bases lining up with TRBD2. Germline V gene lookup returns CDR1 SGHRS and CDR2 YFSETQ. V shed 0 bases and J 2 bases; nucleotides not matched to a gene: 6. This CDR3 has 16 amino acids.

The chain joins TRBV11-2 to TRBJ2-3; perhaps TRBD1 as D (6 bases). Germline CDR1 and CDR2: SGHAT and FQNNGV. The ends were cut back, 8 bases at V and 8 bases at J, with 11 bases in the middle. The CDR3 extends over 11 amino acids. CDR3 bases: TGTGCCAGCCTCTCAGGGGTTACGCAGTATTTT. This gives the protein CASLSGVTQYF.

The chain is built from TRBV9 and TRBJ1-1; TRBD1 aligns across 8 bases. The CDR3 is made up of 16 amino acids. Unmatched junction bases numbered 8, after V lost 0 bases and J lost 4 bases. CDR1 and CDR2 (germline): SGDLS, YYNGEE. The CDR3 DNA is TGTGCCAGCAGCGTAGGGACAGGGAGTCCCTCCACTGAAGCTTTCTTT. It specifies CASSVGTGSPSTEAFF.

In DNA form, the CDR3 reads TGCGCCGGAATAAACAGGGCCACAGAGACCCAGTACTTC. It translates to CAGINRATETQYF. This chain uses TRBV10-1 with TRBJ2-5; D is perhaps TRBD1 (6 bases). Trimming shortened V by 11 bases and J by 4 bases, and 17 bases separated the two germline ends. The CDR3 covers 13 residues. Germline CDR1 and CDR2: WNHNN and SYGVQD (reference sequence).

The chain has TRBV19 and TRBJ1-1, with D perhaps TRBD1 (6 bases). V lost 1 base and J lost 2, with 11 bases in between. Per the germline V gene, CDR1 is LNHDA and CDR2 is SQIVND (reference sequence). The CDR3 extends over 15 amino acids. CDR3 loop: CASSIVGADNTEAFF. Written as DNA, the CDR3 is TGTGCCAGTAGTATAGTGGGGGCAGACAACACTGAAGCTTTCTTT.

The chain is built from TRBV29-1 and TRBJ1-3; no definite D call. The length of the CDR3 is 16 residues. Trimming removed 0 bases from V and 4 bases from J, with 16 bases in between. CDR1 and CDR2 (germline): SQVTM, ANQGSEA. This chain's CDR3 is CSVEEVRLALGNTIYF. CDR3 sequence (DNA): TGCAGCGTTGAAGAAGTAAGGCTAGCTCTCGGAAACACCATATATTTT. The full variable domain, in which reference TRBV29-1 and TRBJ1-3 provide the parts outside the CDR3, is SAVISQKPSRDICQRGTSLTIQCQVDSQVTMMFWYRQQPGQSLTLIATANQGSEATYESGFVIDKFPISRPNLTFSTLTVSNMSPEDSSIYLCSVEEVRLALGNTIYFGEGSWLTVV.

The J gene is TRBJ2-3, the V gene TRBV19; TRBD2 might be the D (6 bases). The V and J ends lost 0 bases and 3 bases respectively, with 10 bases between them. This CDR3 has 15 amino acids. Germline V gene data show CDR1 as LNHDA and CDR2 as SQIVND (reference sequence). Here the CDR3 reads CASSIDGGSTDTQYF. The DNA for the CDR3 is TGTGCCAGTAGTATAGATGGAGGGTCGACAGATACGCAGTATTTT.

This chain joins TRBV28 and TRBJ1-2, with 9 bases fitting TRBD1. CDR1 and CDR2 (germline): MDHEN, SYDVKM. After removal of 6 bases from V and 4 bases from J, the junction contained 6 bases not matched to a gene. The CDR3 length is 14 residues. CDR3 sequence reads: CASRWGQGPYGYTF. CDR3 coding DNA: TGTGCCAGCAGATGGGGACAGGGCCCCTATGGCTACACCTTC.

V is TRBV14 and J is TRBJ2-3; D is uncertain. The CDR3 runs to 16 residues. Germline-derived CDR1 and CDR2 are SGHDN and FVKESK. Trimming pared 3 bases from V and 1 base from J, leaving 14 bases between. CDR3 DNA sequence: TGTGCCAGCAGCCAGGGTTACCTCCTCCGCACAGATACGCAGTATTTT. Translated, it gives CASSQGYLLRTDTQYF. Filled out from reference TRBV14 and TRBJ2-3, the complete variable domain reads EAGVTQFPSHSVIEKGQTVTLRCDPISGHDNLYWYRRVMGKEIKFLLHFVKESKQDESGMPNNRFLAERTGGTYSTLKVQPAELEDSGVYFCASSQGYLLRTDTQYFGPGTRLTVL.

The chain combines TRBV9 with TRBJ2-1; 7 bases line up with TRBD2. Germline loops: CDR1 SGDLS, CDR2 YYNGEE. The CDR3 runs 16 residues. J gave up 0 bases and V 0 bases, and 3 bases lay outside the gene matches. Here the CDR3 DNA reads TGTGCCAGCAGCGTAGGGGGCGGGAGCTCCTACAATGAGCAGTTCTTC. Protein: CASSVGGGSSYNEQFF.

This chain joins TRBV25-1 and TRBJ1-5; TRBD1 is a possible D gene (5 bases). The CDR3 is 14 residues long. The V and J ends lost 8 bases and 2 bases respectively, with 13 bases between them. Germline-derived CDR1 and CDR2 are MGHDK and SYGVNS. CDR3: CASSDRGGNQPQHF. CDR3 nucleotides: TGTGCCAGCTCGGACCGGGGGGGCAATCAGCCCCAGCATTTT.

The chain couples TRBV10-3 to TRBJ2-7; D is ambiguous. Per germline, CDR1 ENHRY and CDR2 SYGVKD. Trimming removed 1 base from V and 6 bases from J, with 7 bases in between. CDR3 length equals 12 residues. The CDR3 loop is CAISEWQVEQYF. CDR3 bases: TGTGCCATCAGTGAGTGGCAGGTCGAGCAGTACTTC.

The rearrangement links TRBV5-1 to TRBJ1-3; weak D call: TRBD1 (5 bases). Germline V CDR1 and CDR2: SGHRS, YFSETQ. V was shortened by 0 bases and J by 0 bases, with 7 bases between the two germline ends. This CDR3 comprises 15 residues. The CDR3 sequence: CASSLDGGSGNTIYF. The CDR3 nucleotides read TGCGCCAGCAGCTTGGACGGGGGCTCTGGAAACACCATATATTTT.

The chain employs TRBV6-5 and TRBJ1-1; the D is unclear. The germline V gene has CDR1 MNHEY and CDR2 SVGAGI. The V and J ends lost 5 bases and 1 base respectively, with 8 bases between them. There are 13 residues in the CDR3. DNA for the CDR3: TGTGCCAGCAGTCTCGGACGGAACACTGAAGCTTTCTTT. Translation: CASSLGRNTEAFF.